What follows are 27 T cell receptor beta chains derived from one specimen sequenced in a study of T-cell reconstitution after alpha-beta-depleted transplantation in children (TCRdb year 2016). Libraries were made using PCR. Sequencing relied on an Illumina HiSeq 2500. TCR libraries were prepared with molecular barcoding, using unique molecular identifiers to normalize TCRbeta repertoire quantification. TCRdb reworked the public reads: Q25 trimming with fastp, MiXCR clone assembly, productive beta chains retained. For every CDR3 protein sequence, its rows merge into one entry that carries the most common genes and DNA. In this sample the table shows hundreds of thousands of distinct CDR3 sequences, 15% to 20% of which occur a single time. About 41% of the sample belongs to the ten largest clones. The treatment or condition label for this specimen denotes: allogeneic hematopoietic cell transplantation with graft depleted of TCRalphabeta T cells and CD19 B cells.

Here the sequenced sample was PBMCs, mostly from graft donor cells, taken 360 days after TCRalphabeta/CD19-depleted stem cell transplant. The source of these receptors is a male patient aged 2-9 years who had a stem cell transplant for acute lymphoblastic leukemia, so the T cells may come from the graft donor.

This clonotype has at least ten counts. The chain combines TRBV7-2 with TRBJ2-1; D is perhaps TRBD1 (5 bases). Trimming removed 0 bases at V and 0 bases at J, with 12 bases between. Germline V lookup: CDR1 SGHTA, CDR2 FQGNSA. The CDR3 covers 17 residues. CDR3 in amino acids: CASSLAITGSSYNEQFF. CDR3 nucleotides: TGTGCCAGCAGCTTAGCCATTACAGGAAGCTCCTACAATGAGCAGTTCTTC.

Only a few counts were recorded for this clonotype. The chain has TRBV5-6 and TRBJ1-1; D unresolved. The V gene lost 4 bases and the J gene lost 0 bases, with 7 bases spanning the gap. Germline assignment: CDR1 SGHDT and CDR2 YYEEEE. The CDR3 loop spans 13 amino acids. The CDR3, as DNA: TGTGCCAGCAGCGGAAGTATGAACACTGAAGCTTTCTTT. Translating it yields CASSGSMNTEAFF. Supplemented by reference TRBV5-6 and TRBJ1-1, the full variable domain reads DAGVTQSPTHLIKTRGQQVTLRCSPKSGHDTVSWYQQALGQGPQFIFQYYEEEERQRGNFPDRFSGHQFPNYSSELNVNALLLGDSALYLCASSGSMNTEAFFGQGTRLTVV.

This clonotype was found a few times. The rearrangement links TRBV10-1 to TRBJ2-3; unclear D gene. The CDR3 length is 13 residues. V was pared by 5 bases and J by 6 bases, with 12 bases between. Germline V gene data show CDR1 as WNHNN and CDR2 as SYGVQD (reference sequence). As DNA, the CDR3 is TGCGCCAGCAGTCACAGTTCACAGGATACGCAGTATTTT. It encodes CASSHSSQDTQYF.

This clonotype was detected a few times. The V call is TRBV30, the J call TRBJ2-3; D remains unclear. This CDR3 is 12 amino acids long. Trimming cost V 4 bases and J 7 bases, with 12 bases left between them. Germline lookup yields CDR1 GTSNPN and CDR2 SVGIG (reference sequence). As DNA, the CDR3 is TGTGCCTGGAACCTACAGTCTTATACGCAGTATTTT. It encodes CAWNLQSYTQYF.

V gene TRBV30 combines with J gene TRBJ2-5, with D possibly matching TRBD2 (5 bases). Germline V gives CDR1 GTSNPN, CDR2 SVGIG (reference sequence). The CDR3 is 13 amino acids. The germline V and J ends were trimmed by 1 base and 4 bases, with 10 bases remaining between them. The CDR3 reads CAWSGWAGETQYF. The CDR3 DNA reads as TGTGCCTGGAGTGGTTGGGCGGGAGAGACCCAGTACTTC.

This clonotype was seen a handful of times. The CDR3 region has the DNA TGTGCCAGCAGCCCGGATCCGGGACAGGGACCTGAAAAACTGTTTTTT. Translation gives CASSPDPGQGPEKLFF. V gene TRBV4-2 combines with J gene TRBJ1-4; 9 nucleotides line up with TRBD1. The CDR3 extends over 16 amino acids. The V and J ends lost 4 bases and 7 bases, in that order; junction bases with no gene match: 10. CDR1 is LGHNA and CDR2 is YNFKEQ in the germline V gene.

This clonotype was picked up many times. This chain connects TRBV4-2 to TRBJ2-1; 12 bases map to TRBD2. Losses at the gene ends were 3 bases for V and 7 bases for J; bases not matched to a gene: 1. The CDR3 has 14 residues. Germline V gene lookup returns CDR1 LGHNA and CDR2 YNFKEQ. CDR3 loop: CASSQGLAGNEQFF. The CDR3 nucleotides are TGTGCCAGCAGCCAGGGACTAGCGGGTAATGAGCAGTTCTTC.

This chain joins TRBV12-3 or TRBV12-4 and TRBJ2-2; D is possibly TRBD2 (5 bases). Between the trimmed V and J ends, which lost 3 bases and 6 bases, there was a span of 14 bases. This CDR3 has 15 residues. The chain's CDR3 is CASSFEGLIPGELFF. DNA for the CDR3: TGTGCCAGCAGTTTCGAGGGCCTTATCCCCGGGGAGCTGTTTTTT.

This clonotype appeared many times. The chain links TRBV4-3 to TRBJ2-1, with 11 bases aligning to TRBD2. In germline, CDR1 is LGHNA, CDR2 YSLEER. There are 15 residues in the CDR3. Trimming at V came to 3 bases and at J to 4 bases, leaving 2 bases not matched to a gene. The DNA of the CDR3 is TGCGCCAGCAGCCAGACTAGCGGGACATACAATGAGCAGTTCTTC. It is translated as CASSQTSGTYNEQFF.

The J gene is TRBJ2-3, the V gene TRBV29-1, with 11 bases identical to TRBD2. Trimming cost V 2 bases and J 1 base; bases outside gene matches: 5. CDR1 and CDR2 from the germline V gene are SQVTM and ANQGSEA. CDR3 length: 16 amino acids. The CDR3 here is CSVEKLAGVGTDTQYF. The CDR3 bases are TGCAGCGTTGAAAAACTAGCGGGAGTGGGCACAGATACGCAGTATTTT.

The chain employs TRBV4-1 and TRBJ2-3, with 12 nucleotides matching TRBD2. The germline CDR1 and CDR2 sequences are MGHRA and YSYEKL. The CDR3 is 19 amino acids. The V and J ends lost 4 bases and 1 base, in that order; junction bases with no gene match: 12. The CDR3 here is CASSLLASGRAVGTDTQYF. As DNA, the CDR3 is TGCGCCAGCAGCCTACTCGCTAGCGGGAGGGCCGTAGGCACAGATACGCAGTATTTT.

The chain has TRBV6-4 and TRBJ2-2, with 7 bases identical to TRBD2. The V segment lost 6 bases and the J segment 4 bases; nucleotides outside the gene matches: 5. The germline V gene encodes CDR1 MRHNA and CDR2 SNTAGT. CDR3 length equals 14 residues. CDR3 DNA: TGTGCCAGCAGGAGAGGACTAGGCACCGGGGAGCTGTTTTTT. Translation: CASRRGLGTGELFF.

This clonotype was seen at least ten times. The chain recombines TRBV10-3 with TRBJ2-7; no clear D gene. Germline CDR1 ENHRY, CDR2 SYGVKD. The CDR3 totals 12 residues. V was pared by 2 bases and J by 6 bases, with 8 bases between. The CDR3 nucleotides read TGTGCCATCAGTGAGCCCGTAAGCGAGCAGTACTTC. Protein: CAISEPVSEQYF.

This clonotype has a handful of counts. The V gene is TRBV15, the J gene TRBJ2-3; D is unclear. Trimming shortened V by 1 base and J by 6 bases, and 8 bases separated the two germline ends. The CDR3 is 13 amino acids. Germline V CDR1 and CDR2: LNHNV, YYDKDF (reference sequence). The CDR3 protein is CATSRVGWDTQYF. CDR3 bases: TGTGCCACCAGCAGAGTAGGTTGGGATACGCAGTATTTT.

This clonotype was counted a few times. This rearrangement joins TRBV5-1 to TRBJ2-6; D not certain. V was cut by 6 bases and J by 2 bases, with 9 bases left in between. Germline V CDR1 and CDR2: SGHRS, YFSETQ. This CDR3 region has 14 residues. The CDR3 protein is CASNLGPGANVLTF. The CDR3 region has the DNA TGCGCCAGCAATCTGGGCCCTGGGGCCAACGTCCTGACTTTC.

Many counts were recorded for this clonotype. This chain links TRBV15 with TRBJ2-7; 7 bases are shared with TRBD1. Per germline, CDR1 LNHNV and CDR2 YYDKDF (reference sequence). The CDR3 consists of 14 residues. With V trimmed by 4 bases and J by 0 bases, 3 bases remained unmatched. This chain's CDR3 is CATSTGGSSYEQYF. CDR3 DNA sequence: TGTGCCACCAGCACAGGGGGAAGCTCCTACGAGCAGTACTTC.

CDR3 in amino acids: CASSLRAGEITGQFF. DNA for the CDR3: TGCGCCAGCAGCTTGAGGGCGGGAGAGATTACTGGGCAGTTCTTC. The rearrangement joins TRBV5-1 to TRBJ2-1, with 7 bases fitting TRBD2. The CDR3 sequence is 15 residues long. Germline V lookup: CDR1 SGHRS, CDR2 YFSETQ. V lost 1 base, J lost 12 bases, and 13 bases stayed unmatched.

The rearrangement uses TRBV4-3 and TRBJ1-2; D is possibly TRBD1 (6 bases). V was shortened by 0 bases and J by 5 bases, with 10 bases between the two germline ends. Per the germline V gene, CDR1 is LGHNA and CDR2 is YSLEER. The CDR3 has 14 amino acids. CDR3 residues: CASSQDSGVYGYTF. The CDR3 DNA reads TGCGCCAGCAGCCAAGATTCAGGGGTATATGGCTACACCTTC.

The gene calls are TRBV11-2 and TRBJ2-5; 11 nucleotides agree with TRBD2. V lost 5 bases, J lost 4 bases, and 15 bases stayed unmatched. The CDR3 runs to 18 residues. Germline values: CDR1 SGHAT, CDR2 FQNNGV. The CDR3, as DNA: TGTGCCAGCAGCCCACCGCCGGTTAGCGGGAGGGTTTTAGAGACCCAGTACTTC. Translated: CASSPPPVSGRVLETQYF.

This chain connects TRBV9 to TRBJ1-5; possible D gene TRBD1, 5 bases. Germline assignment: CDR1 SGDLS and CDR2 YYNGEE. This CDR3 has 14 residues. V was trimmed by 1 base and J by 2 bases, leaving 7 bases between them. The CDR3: CASSVWGGNQPQHF. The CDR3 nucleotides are TGTGCCAGCAGCGTATGGGGGGGCAATCAGCCCCAGCATTTT.

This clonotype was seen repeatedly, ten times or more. The CDR3 DNA is TGTGCCAGCCTACCTGGTGCGGGAGGCGCCACCGGGGAGCTGTTTTTT. Protein sequence: CASLPGAGGATGELFF. This chain links TRBV12-3 or TRBV12-4 with TRBJ2-2; 8 bases align to TRBD2. After removal of 8 bases from V and 4 bases from J, the junction contained 12 bases not matched to a gene. This CDR3 spans 16 amino acids.

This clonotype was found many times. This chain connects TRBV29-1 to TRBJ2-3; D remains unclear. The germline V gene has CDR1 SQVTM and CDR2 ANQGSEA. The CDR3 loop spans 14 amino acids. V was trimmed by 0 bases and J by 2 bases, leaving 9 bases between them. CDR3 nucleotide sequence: TGCAGCGTTGAAGAGGCCCTTCCCACAGATACGCAGTATTTT. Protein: CSVEEALPTDTQYF.

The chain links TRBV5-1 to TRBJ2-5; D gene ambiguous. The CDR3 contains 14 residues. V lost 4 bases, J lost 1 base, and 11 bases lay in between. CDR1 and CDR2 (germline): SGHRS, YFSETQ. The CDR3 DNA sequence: TGCGCCAGCAGCAGATCGGAGCCCCAAGAGACCCAGTACTTC. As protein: CASSRSEPQETQYF.

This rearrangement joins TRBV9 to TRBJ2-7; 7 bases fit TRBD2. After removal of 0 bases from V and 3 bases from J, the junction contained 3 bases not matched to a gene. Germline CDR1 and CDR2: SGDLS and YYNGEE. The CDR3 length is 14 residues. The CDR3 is CASSVEGGSYEQYF. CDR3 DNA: TGTGCCAGCAGCGTAGAGGGCGGGAGCTACGAGCAGTACTTC.

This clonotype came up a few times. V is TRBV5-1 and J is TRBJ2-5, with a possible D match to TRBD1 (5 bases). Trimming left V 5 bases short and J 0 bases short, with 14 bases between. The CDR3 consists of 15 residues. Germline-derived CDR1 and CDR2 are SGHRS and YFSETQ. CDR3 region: CASRHQTGDQETQYF. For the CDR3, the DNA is TGCGCCAGCAGACACCAAACAGGAGACCAAGAGACCCAGTACTTC.

CDR3 residues: CATSRDRVNQPQHF. The CDR3 region has the DNA TGTGCCACCAGCAGAGATAGGGTCAATCAGCCCCAGCATTTT. This chain connects TRBV15 to TRBJ1-5; D is ambiguous. V was pared by 0 bases and J by 3 bases, with 6 bases between. The germline V gene encodes CDR1 LNHNV and CDR2 YYDKDF (reference sequence). The CDR3 extends over 14 amino acids.

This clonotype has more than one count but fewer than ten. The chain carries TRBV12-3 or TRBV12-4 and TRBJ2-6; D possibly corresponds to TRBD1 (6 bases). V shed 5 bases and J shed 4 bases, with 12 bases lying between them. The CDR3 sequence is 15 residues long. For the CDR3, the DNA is TGTGCCAGCAGTCTCAGGGGTATCGGGGCCAACGTCCTGACTTTC. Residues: CASSLRGIGANVLTF.